This is a list of T cell receptor beta chains from one sample in a study of blood T cell repertoires in COVID-19. Generated by immunoSEQ multiplex PCR, the TCRdb table keeps only in-frame clones and is missing some. In the table there are about 270,000 clones, approximately 86% of which are singletons. Input material: peripheral blood. Source of these receptors: a woman in her seventies with COVID-19, enrolled during active disease. The CDR3 runs from the conserved cysteine through the conserved F or W. The order of the fields is J gene, V gene, CDR3 protein.

>TRBJ2-7|TRBV10-3
CAISKTGPIYEQYF
>TRBJ1-5|TRBV19
CASMDRAYSNQPQHF
>TRBJ2-7|TRBV24-1
CATSDFSGQYF
>TRBJ2-1|TRBV24-1
CATSDPGTESYNEQFF
>TRBJ1-3|TRBV5-6
CASSLGIGEGPGNTIYF
>TRBJ2-2|TRBV18
CASSPNRGTGELFF
>TRBJ1-4|TRBV19
CASSMGGAGSNEKLFF
>TRBJ2-1|TRBV9
CASSPSNNEQFF
>TRBJ1-2|TRBV7-9
CASSLGETDGYTF
>TRBJ2-1|TRBV24-1
CATSDPGGAAYNEQFF
>TRBJ2-1|TRBV5-6
CASSWTGVDEQFF
>TRBJ2-7|TRBV7-9
CASSPPDRVAYEQYF
>TRBJ1-1|TRBV5-1
CASSQGAGNTEAFF
>TRBJ1-1|TRBV2
CASRGTGGTEAFF
>TRBJ2-7|TRBV7-2
CASSYRTSGGAIYEQYF
>TRBJ1-1|TRBV5-1
CASRATGGAEAFF
>TRBJ1-2|TRBV11-2
CASSLGTHVGYTF
>TRBJ2-1|TRBV2
CASSLSGTGGSEQFF
>TRBJ1-4|TRBV5-4
CASSLQGAANEKLFF
>TRBJ1-6|TRBV5-4
CASSLDVWGSPLHF
>TRBJ1-2|TRBV30
CAWSIQGAGYYGYTF
>TRBJ1-4|TRBV2
CASSGQGGEKLFF
>TRBJ2-5|TRBV28
CASSFSTGLMETQYF
>TRBJ2-3|TRBV7-8
CASRPRGNTDTQYF
>TRBJ1-1|TRBV5-1
CASSPGHGIDTEAFF
>TRBJ1-2|TRBV9
CASSVSGGLRYGYTF
>TRBJ1-6|TRBV4-1
CASSQRGESSPLHF
>TRBJ1-1|TRBV6-5
CASSLPGQGVEAFF
>TRBJ2-3|TRBV5-4
CASSSRTGTDTQYF
>TRBJ2-7|TRBV6-4
CASSDPVGGVSYEQYF
>TRBJ2-3|TRBV21-1
CASAPGGHDTDTQYF
>TRBJ2-1|TRBV7-2
CASSTPGLAGAGKFF